This T cell receptor (beta chain) was captured in a study of tumor-infiltrating lymphocytes in localized non-small cell lung cancer. Using immunoSEQ multiplex PCR, the repertoire was profiled, and TCRdb retains in-frame clones only, with some absent. In the table there are about 13,000 clones, roughly 72% of which are singletons. As to this clone: The antigen is unknown.

CDR1 and CDR2 (germline): ENHRY, SYGVKD. The trim removed 4 bases at V and 2 bases at J, leaving 0 bases unmatched. This CDR3 contains 16 residues. The study's findings and limits: IM1 and IM2 tumors showed no difference in T-cell fraction. TCRbeta sequencing showed higher T cell infiltration in tumors than uninvolved lung.

The receptor was derived from a human donor with non-small cell lung cancer. The sequencing sample was made of uninvolved lung tissue not adjacent to the tumor. This chain connects TRBV10-3 to TRBJ2-6; 12 bases agree with TRBD2. The CDR3 here is CAISGLAGAGANVLTF. Written as DNA, the CDR3 is TGTGCCATCAGTGGACTAGCGGGAGCTGGGGCCAACGTCCTGACTTTC.